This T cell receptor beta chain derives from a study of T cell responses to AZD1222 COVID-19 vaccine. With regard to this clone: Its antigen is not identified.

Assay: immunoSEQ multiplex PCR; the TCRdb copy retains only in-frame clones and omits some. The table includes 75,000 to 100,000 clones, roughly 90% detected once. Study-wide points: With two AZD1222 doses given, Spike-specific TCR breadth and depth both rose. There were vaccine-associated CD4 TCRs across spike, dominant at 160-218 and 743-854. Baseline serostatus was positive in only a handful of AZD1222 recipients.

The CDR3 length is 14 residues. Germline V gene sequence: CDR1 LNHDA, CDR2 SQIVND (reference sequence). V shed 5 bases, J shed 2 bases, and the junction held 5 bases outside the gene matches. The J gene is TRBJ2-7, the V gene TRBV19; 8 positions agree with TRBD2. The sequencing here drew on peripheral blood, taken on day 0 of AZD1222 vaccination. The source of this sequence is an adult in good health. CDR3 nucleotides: TGTGCCAGTAGTCCTGCGGGAGGCGCCTACGAGCAGTACTTC. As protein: CASSPAGGAYEQYF.